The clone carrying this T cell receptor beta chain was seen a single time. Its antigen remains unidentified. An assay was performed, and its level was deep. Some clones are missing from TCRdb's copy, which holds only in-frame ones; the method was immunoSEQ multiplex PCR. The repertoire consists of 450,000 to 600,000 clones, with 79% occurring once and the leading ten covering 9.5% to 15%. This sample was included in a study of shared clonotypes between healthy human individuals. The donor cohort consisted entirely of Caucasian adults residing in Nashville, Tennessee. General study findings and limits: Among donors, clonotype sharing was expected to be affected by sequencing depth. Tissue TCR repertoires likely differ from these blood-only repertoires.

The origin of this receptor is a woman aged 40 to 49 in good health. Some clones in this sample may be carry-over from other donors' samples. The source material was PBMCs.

This CDR3 is CASSGTTGELFF. The CDR3 DNA is TGTGCCAGCAGCGGGACTACCGGGGAGCTGTTTTTT. The V gene is TRBV5-4, the J gene TRBJ2-2; D is perhaps TRBD2 (6 bases). CDR1 is SGHNT and CDR2 is YYREEE in the germline V gene (reference sequence). The CDR3 extends over 12 amino acids. The germline V and J ends were trimmed by 4 bases and 5 bases, with 6 bases remaining between them.